The clone carrying this TCR beta chain was counted only a few times. The antigen is undetermined. Bulk libraries came from a prior protocol with listed TCR primers. TCRdb reprocessed the PCR reads with MiXCR, giving one entry per CDR3 protein. The sample includes about 500,000 distinct CDR3 sequences, about a fifth of them seen just once. This specimen comes from a study of molecular identifiers for immune sequencing clone quantification. The study, taken as a whole, reports: Clones above 20 RNA copies contained over 99% of effector molecules and under 1% of naive molecules. Amid some 900,000 naive cells, spiked Jurkat TCR RNA from one cell was reportedly still detectable.

With 9 bases removed from V and 3 bases from J, the gap between germline ends came to 13 bases. This CDR3 has 14 residues. The V gene's germline CDR1 is KGHDR and CDR2 SFDVKD. Sorting defined naive CD8 T cells as CD8+CD4-CCR7+CD45RA+. The TCR was taken from a human donor in good health. Some libraries in this study had Jurkat cell RNA spiked in. The sample was naive CD8+ T cells from blood, with Jurkat cell RNA spiked in. Subset defined: FACS-sorted CD8+CD4-CCR7+CD45RA+ naive T cells. The chain recombines TRBV24-1 with TRBJ2-2; TRBD2 is a possible D gene (5 bases). The CDR3 DNA follows: TGTGCCACCCAGGACTGGGCGGACACCGGGGAGCTGTTTTTT. It translates to CATQDWADTGELFF.